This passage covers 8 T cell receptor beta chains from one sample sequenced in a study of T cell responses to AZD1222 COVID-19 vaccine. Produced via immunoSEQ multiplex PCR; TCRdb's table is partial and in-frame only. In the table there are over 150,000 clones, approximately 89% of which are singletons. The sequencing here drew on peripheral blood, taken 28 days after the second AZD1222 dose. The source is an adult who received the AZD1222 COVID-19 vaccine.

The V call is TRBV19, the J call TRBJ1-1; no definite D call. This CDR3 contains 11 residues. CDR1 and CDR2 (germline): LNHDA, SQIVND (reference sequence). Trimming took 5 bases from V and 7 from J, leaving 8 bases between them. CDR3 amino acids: CASSAGVEAFF. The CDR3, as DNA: TGTGCCAGTAGTGCTGGAGTTGAAGCTTTCTTT.

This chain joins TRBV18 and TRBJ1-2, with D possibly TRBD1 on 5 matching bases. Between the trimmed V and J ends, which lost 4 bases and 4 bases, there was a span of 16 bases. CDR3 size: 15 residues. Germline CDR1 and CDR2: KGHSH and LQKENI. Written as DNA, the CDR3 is TGTGCCAGCTCACTTTCCAAGGACATCCCCTATGGCTACACCTTC. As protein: CASSLSKDIPYGYTF.

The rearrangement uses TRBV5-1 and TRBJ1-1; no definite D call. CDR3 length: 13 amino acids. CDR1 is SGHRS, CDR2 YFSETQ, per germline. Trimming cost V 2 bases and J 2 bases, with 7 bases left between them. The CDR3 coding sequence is TGCGCCAGCAGCTTAGGCAGTAACACTGAAGCTTTCTTT. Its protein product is CASSLGSNTEAFF.

The CDR3 protein is CASRPGLAANEQFF. Here the CDR3 DNA reads TGTGCCAGCAGACCGGGACTAGCGGCCAATGAGCAGTTCTTC. The chain is built from TRBV2 and TRBJ2-1; 11 nucleotides line up with TRBD2. The germline V gene has CDR1 SNHLY and CDR2 FYNNEI. This CDR3 spans 14 amino acids. V was pared by 6 bases and J by 6 bases, with 4 bases of the junction left unmatched.

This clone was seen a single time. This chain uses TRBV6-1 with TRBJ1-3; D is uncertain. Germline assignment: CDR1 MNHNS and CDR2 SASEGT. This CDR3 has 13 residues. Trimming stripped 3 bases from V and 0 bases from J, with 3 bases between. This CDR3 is CASSDNSGNTIYF. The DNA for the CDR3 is TGTGCCAGCAGTGACAACTCTGGAAACACCATATATTTT.

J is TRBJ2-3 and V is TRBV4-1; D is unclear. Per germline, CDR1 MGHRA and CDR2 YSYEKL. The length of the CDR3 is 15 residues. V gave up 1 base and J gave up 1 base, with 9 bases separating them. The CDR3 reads CASSQGAEGTDTQYF. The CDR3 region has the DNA TGCGCCAGCAGCCAAGGGGCAGAGGGCACAGATACGCAGTATTTT.

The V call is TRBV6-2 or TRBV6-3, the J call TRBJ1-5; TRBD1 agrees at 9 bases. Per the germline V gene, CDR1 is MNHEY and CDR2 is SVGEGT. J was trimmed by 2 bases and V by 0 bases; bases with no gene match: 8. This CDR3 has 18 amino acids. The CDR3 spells CASSYSTAGTGRNQPQHF. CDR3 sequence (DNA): TGTGCCAGCAGTTACTCGACCGCCGGGACAGGGCGCAATCAGCCCCAGCATTTT.

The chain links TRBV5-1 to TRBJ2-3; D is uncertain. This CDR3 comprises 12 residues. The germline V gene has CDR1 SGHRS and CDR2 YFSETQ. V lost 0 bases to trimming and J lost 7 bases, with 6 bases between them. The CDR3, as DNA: TGCGCCAGCAGCTTGGAACTCAATACGCAGTATTTT. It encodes CASSLELNTQYF.